The 7 T cell receptor beta chains presented below share a single source sample, sequenced in a study of cytomegalovirus exposure and HLA in healthy donors. Primers: 60 Vbeta forward and 13 Jbeta reverse. The table came from immunoSEQ multiplex PCR; TCRdb's copy has only in-frame clones and leaves some out. The data contain 150,000 or so clones, approximately 74% of them singletons. The source material was PBMCs. The source of these receptors is a man aged 18 to 35 in good health and CMV-seropositive.

The CDR3 DNA reads TGCGCCAGCAGCCGGACTATGGCTCAAGAGACCCAGTACTTC. It encodes CASSRTMAQETQYF. The chain couples TRBV5-1 to TRBJ2-5, with D possibly TRBD2 on 6 matching bases. V dropped 4 bases and J dropped 2 bases, with 12 bases sitting between them. Germline CDR1 is SGHRS and CDR2 is YFSETQ. The CDR3 length is 14 residues.

The V and J genes are TRBV30 and TRBJ1-2, with TRBD1 matching 8 bases. CDR1 is GTSNPN, CDR2 SVGIG, per germline (reference sequence). The CDR3 runs 15 residues. V lost 5 bases and J lost 0; bases outside the gene matches: 8. In DNA, the CDR3 is TGTGCCTGGTGGGCGACAGGGGATACTAACTATGGCTACACCTTC. Protein sequence: CAWWATGDTNYGYTF.

This clone came up once. This sequence joins TRBV5-4 and TRBJ1-1; 10 bases align to TRBD1. Germline lookup yields CDR1 SGHNT and CDR2 YYREEE (reference sequence). The length of the CDR3 is 15 residues. With 4 bases clipped from V and 1 base from J, the junction kept 4 bases outside the gene matches. The CDR3 sequence: CASSPWTGGNTEAFF. The DNA of the CDR3 is TGTGCCAGCAGCCCTTGGACAGGGGGGAACACTGAAGCTTTCTTT.

The chain is built from TRBV19 and TRBJ1-1; tentative D call: TRBD1 (5 bases). The CDR3 covers 15 residues. The germline gives CDR1 LNHDA, CDR2 SQIVND (reference sequence). Trimming took 7 bases from V and 4 from J, leaving 19 bases between them. Here the CDR3 reads CASIRDRGGGTEAFF. In nucleotides, the CDR3 is TGTGCCAGTATTCGAGATAGGGGCGGGGGCACTGAAGCTTTCTTT.

The CDR3 DNA reads TGTGCCAGCAGTGGCAGGGGGCCTTCGCGTACCGGGGAGCTGTTTTTT. This sequence encodes CASSGRGPSRTGELFF. The chain couples TRBV28 to TRBJ2-2; 8 positions agree with TRBD1. Germline loops: CDR1 MDHEN, CDR2 SYDVKM. With V trimmed by 5 bases and J by 5 bases, 10 bases remained unmatched. There are 16 residues in the CDR3.

The rearrangement uses TRBV5-1 and TRBJ2-1; 10 nucleotides match TRBD2. Trimming cost V 6 bases and J 7 bases; bases outside gene matches: 16. The CDR3 extends over 17 amino acids. In germline, CDR1 is SGHRS, CDR2 YFSETQ. The CDR3 bases are TGCGCCAGCACCACTCGAGCGGGGGGGCTGGGTAGGAATGAGCAGTTCTTC. This codes for CASTTRAGGLGRNEQFF.

The J gene is TRBJ2-1, the V gene TRBV5-1; D remains unclear. CDR3 length: 13 amino acids. The germline V and J ends were trimmed by 1 base and 4 bases, with 6 bases remaining between them. The germline CDR1 and CDR2 sequences are SGHRS and YFSETQ. CDR3 protein: CASSLSLYNEQFF. DNA for the CDR3: TGCGCCAGCAGCTTGTCCCTTTACAATGAGCAGTTCTTC.